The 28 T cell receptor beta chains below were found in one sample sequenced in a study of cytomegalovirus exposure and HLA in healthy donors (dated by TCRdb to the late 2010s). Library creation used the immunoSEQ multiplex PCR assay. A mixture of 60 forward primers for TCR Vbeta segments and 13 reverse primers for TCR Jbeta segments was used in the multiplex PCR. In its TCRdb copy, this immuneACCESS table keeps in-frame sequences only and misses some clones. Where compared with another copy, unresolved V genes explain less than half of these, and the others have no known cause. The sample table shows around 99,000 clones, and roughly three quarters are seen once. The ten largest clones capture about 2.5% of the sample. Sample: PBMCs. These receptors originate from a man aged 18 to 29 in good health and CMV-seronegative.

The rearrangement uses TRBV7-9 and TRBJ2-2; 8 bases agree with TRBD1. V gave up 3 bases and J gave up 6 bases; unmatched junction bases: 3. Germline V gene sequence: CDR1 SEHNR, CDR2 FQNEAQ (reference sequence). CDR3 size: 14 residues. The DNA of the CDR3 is TGTGCCAGCAGCTTCCCACAGGGGGCCGGGGAGCTGTTTTTT. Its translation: CASSFPQGAGELFF.

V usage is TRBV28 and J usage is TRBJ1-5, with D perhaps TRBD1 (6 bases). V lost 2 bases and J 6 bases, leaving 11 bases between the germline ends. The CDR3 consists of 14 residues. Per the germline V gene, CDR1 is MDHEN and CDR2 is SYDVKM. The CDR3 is CASSLGRGVQPQHF. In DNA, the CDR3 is TGTGCCAGCAGTTTAGGCAGGGGAGTTCAGCCCCAGCATTTT.

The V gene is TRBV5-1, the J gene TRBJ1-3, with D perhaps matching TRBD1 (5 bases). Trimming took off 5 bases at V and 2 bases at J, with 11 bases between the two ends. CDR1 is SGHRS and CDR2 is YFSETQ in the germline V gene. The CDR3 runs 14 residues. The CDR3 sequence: CASRGGTTGNTIYF. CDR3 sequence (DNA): TGCGCCAGCAGGGGGGGAACAACTGGAAACACCATATATTTT.

The CDR3 here is CASSVGRPGSAFF. The CDR3 bases are TGTGCCAGCAGTGTGGGCAGGCCAGGATCAGCTTTCTTT. The chain combines TRBV2 with TRBJ1-1; D is undetermined. V was clipped by 4 bases and J by 10 bases, with 16 bases between them. From germline, CDR1 is SNHLY and CDR2 FYNNEI. There are 13 residues in the CDR3.

In nucleotides, the CDR3 is TGTGCCAGCAGCCAAAGGGGGACAACCTTTAACACTGAAGCTTTCTTT. Translating gives CASSQRGTTFNTEAFF. The V gene is TRBV14, the J gene TRBJ1-1; tentative D call: TRBD1 (6 bases). Germline lookup yields CDR1 SGHDN and CDR2 FVKESK. The V end lost 2 bases, the J end lost 2 bases, and 15 bases lay between the germline ends. The CDR3 loop spans 16 amino acids.

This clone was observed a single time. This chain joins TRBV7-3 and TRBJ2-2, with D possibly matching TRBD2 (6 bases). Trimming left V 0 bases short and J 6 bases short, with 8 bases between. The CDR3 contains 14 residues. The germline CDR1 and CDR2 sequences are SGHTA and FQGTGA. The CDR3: CASSLTPGAGELFF. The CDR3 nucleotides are TGTGCCAGCAGCTTAACGCCGGGGGCCGGGGAGCTGTTTTTT.

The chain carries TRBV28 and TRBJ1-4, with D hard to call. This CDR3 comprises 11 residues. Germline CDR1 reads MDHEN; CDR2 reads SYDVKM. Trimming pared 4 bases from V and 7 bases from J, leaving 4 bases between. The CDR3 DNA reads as TGTGCCAGCAGTTCGGGTGAAAAACTGTTTTTT. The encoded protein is CASSSGEKLFF.

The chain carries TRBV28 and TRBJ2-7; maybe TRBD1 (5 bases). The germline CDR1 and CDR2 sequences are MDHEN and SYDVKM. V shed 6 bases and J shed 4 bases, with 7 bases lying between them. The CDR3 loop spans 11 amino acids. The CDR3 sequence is CASRDNYEQYF. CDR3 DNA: TGTGCCAGCAGGGACAATTACGAGCAGTACTTC.

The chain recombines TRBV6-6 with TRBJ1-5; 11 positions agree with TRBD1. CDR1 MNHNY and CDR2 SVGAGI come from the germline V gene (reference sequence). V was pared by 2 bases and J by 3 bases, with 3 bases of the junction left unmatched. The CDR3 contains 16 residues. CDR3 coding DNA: TGTGCCAGCAGTTACACGGACAGGGGGCTCAATCAGCCCCAGCATTTT. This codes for CASSYTDRGLNQPQHF.

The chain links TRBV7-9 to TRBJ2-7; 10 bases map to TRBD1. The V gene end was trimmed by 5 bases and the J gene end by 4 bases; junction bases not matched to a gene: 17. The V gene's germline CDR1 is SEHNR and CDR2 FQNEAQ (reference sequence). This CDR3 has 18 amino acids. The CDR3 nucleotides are TGTGCCAGCAGCCCCCTAGGGAGGGGTGACAGGGGGCGATACGAGCAGTACTTC. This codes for CASSPLGRGDRGRYEQYF.

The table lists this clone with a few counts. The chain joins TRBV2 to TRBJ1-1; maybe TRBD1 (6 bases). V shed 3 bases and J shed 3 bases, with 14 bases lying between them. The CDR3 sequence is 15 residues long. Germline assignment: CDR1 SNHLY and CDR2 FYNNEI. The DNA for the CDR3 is TGTGCCAGCAGTGATCGGGGGGCGGGAGACACTGAAGCTTTCTTT. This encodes CASSDRGAGDTEAFF.

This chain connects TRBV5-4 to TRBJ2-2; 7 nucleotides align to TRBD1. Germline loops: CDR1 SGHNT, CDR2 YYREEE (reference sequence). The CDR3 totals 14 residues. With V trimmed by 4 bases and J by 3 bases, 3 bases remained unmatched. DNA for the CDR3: TGTGCCAGCAGCACAGGGGCCGACACCGGGGAGCTGTTTTTT. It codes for CASSTGADTGELFF.

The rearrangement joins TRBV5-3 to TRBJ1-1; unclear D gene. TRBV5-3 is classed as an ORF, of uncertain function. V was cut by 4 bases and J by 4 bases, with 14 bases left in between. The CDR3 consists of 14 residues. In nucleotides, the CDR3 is TGTGCCAGAAGCAGGCTCTCCCGCGGCACTGAAGCTTTCTTT. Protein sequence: CARSRLSRGTEAFF.

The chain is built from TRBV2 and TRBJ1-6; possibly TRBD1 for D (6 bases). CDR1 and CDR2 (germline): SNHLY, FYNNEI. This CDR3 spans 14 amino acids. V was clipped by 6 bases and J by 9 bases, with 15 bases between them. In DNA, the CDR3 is TGTGCCAGCAGGGAACAGGGTATTGGTTCACCCCTCCACTTT. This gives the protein CASREQGIGSPLHF.

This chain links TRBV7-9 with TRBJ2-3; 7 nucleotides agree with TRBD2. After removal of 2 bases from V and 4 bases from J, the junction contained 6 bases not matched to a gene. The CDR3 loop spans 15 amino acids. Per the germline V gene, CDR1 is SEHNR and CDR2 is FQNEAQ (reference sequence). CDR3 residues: CASSLKRGDADTQYF. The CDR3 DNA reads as TGTGCCAGCAGCTTAAAACGGGGGGACGCAGATACGCAGTATTTT.

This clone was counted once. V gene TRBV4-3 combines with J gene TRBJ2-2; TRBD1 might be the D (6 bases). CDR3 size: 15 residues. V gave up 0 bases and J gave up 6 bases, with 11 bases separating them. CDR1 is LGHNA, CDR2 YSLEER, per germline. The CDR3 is CASSQDRGGAGELFF. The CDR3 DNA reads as TGCGCCAGCAGCCAAGACAGGGGTGGGGCCGGGGAGCTGTTTTTT.

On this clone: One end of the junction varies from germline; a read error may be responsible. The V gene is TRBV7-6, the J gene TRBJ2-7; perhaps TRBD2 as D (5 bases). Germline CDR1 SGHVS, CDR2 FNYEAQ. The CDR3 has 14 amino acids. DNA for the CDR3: TGTGCCAGCGGCTTAAGGGAGAGCTCCTACGAGCAGTACTTC. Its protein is CASGLRESSYEQYF.

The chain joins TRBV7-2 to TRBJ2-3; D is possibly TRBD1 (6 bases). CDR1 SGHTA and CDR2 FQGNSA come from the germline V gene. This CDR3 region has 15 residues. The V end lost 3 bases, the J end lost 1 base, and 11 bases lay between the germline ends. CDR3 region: CTSSFSRTGTDTQYF. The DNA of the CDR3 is TGTACCAGCAGCTTCTCCCGGACAGGCACAGATACGCAGTATTTT.

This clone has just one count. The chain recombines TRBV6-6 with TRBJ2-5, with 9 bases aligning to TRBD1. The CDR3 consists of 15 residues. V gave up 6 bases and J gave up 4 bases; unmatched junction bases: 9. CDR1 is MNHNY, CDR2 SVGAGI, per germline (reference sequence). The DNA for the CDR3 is TGTGCCAGCAGCACCGGACAGGGGAAAGGAGAGACCCAGTACTTC. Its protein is CASSTGQGKGETQYF.

In DNA, the CDR3 is TGTGCCAGCAGCCATCCGGGACAGGGTAATAGCTACGAGCAGTACTTC. Protein product: CASSHPGQGNSYEQYF. This sequence joins TRBV7-9 and TRBJ2-7; TRBD1 matches at 9 bases. The CDR3 sequence is 16 residues long. From germline, CDR1 is SEHNR and CDR2 FQNEAQ (reference sequence). Trimming cost V 5 bases and J 3 bases; bases outside gene matches: 11. Using reference TRBV7-9 and TRBJ2-7 for the parts outside the CDR3, the full variable domain is DTGVSQNPRHKITKRGQNVTFRCDPISEHNRLYWYRQTLGQGPEFLTYFQNEAQLEKSRLLSDRFSAERPKGSFSTLEIQRTEQGDSAMYLCASSHPGQGNSYEQYFGPGTRLTVT.

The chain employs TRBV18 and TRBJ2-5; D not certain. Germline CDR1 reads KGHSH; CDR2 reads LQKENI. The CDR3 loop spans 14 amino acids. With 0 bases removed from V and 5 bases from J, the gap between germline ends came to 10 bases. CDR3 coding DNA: TGTGCCAGCTCACCACCGCCCCGCGCGGAGACCCAGTACTTC. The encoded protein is CASSPPPRAETQYF.

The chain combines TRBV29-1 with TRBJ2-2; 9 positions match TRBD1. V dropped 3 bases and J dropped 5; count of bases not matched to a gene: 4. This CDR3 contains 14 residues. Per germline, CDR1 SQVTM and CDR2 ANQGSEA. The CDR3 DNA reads TGCAGCGTTGATACAGGGGGCGTAACCGGGGAGCTGTTTTTT. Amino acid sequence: CSVDTGGVTGELFF.

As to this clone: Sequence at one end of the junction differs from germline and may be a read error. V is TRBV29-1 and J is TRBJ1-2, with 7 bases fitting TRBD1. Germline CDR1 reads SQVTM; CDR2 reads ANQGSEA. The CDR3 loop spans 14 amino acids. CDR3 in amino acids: CSVEGQGANYGYPF. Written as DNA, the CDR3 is TGCAGCGTTGAAGGACAGGGAGCTAACTATGGCTACCCCTTC.

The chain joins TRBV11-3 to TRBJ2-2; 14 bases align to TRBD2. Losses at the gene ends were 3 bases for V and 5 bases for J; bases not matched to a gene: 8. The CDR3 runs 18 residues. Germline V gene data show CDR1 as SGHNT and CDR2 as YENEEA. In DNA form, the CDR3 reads TGTGCCAGCAGCTTGGTCCCTGGACTAGCGGGGGGTACCGGGGAGCTGTTTTTT. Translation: CASSLVPGLAGGTGELFF.

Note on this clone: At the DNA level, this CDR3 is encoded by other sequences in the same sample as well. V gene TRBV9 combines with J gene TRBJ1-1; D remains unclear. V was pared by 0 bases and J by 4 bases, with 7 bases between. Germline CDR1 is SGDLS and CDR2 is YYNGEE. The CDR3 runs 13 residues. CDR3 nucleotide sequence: TGTGCCAGCAGCGTAGACGCGGGCACTGAAGCTTTCTTT. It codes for CASSVDAGTEAFF. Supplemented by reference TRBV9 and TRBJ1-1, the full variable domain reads DSGVTQTPKHLITATGQRVTLRCSPRSGDLSVYWYQQSLDQGLQFLIQYYNGEERAKGNILERFSAQQFPDLHSELNLSSLELGDSALYFCASSVDAGTEAFFGQGTRLTVV.

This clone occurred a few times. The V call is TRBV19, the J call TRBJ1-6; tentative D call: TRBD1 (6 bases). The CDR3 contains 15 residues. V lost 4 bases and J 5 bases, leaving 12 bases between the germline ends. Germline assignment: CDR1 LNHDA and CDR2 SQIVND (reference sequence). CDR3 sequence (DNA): TGTGCCAGTAGTAGACAGGCGCAAGATAATTCACCCCTCCACTTT. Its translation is CASSRQAQDNSPLHF. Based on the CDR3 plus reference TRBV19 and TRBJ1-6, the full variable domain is DGGITQSPKYLFRKEGQNVTLSCEQNLNHDAMYWYRQDPGQGLRLIYYSQIVNDFQKGDIAEGYSVSREKKESFPLTVTSAQKNPTAFYLCASSRQAQDNSPLHFGNGTRLTVT.

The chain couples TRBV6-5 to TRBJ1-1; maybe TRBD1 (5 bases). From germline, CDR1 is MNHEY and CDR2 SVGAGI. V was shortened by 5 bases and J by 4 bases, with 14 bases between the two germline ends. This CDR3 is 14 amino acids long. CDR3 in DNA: TGTGCCAGCAGTCGGATGGATCAGGGCACTGAAGCTTTCTTT. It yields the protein CASSRMDQGTEAFF.

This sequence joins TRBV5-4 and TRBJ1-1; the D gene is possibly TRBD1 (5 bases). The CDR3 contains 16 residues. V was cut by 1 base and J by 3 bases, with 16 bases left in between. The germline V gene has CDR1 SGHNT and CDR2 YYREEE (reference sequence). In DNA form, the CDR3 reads TGTGCCAGCAGCTTGCGGGTGGGTGTAGGGGACACTGAAGCTTTCTTT. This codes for CASSLRVGVGDTEAFF.